This T cell receptor beta chain comes out of a study of shared clonotypes between healthy human individuals. For the study at large: Sampling drew on donors who were a couple of women and a few men aged 18 to 49.

Profiled with immunoSEQ multiplex PCR; TCRdb holds only in-frame clones, not every one. The table lists about 2.1 million clones, about 94% of them singletons. Naive CD8 cells comprised CD45RO-negative, CCR7-positively selected cells, excluding terminally differentiated effector memory CD45RA+ cells. Trimming removed 6 bases from V and 4 bases from J; junction bases left unmatched: 9. The CDR3 has 14 amino acids. Germline V CDR1 and CDR2: MNHNS, SASEGT. The specimen sequenced was naive CD8+ T cells from PBMCs. This TCR was sampled from a man aged 18 to 29 in good health. Some clones in this sample may be carry-over from other donors' samples. The chain combines TRBV6-1 with TRBJ2-7, with 7 bases that match TRBD1. This CDR3 is CASSFKGGGYEQYF. DNA of the CDR3: TGTGCCAGCAGCTTTAAAGGGGGCGGATACGAGCAGTACTTC.